This T cell receptor (beta chain) was obtained from a study of T-cell memory formation after mild COVID-19 (dated by TCRdb to 2020 to 2022). At the level of the whole study: TCR sequence clusters from the two donors were found to be largely donor specific. Two young, previously healthy adult volunteers made up the cohort, one male and one female. T-cell clones expanding and contracting after mild COVID-19 in a couple of donors were tracked by longitudinal TCRalpha and TCRbeta repertoire sequencing.

Unmatched junction bases come to 7, with V trimmed by 5 bases and J by 3 bases. The CDR3 starts with the cysteine, ends with the phenylalanine, and has 16 residues. Of all the DNA, just the CDR3 is kept, 48 bases in frame from base 1. From the germline V gene, CDR1 is SGHTA and CDR2 is FQGTGA. About this clonotype: The specificity of this receptor is unknown. One base away there is no much larger clone; base qualities are not given.

On the study overall, not on this receptor specifically: Only two mild cases were covered in the study, and larger cohorts including severe cases with pre-infection samples were considered necessary. Contracting CD4+ clones appeared mostly in the CM and EM memory subsets, whereas CD8+ clones were enriched in EMRA. Some responding clones were detected in pre-infection memory, which suggested that pre-existing cross-reactive memory T cells had joined the SARS-CoV-2 response. From day 15 to 85, contracting clones showed balanced CD4/CD8 phenotypes, whereas a second wave of clones that expanded from day 15 to 37 leaned towards CD4+. SARS-CoV-2 specificity was not confirmed for the second-wave clones peaking on day 37.

The sequencing machine was an Illumina NovaSeq 6000. TCRalpha and TCRbeta cDNA libraries were constructed by 5'RACE with constant-segment primers, with sample barcodes and unique molecular identifiers being introduced. RNA was extracted from every sample with Trizol reagent. Amplification of the libraries took two PCR steps, and the second step added a second sample barcode plus Illumina TruSeq adapters. The libraries were sequenced on an Illumina NovaSeq using 2 x 150 bp paired-end reads. As for the original processing: Reads were demultiplexed and collapsed into UMI-guided consensus sequences with migec v1.2.7. With mixcr v2.1.11, UMI consensuses were aligned to TRA and TRB V and J templates and assembled into clonotypes. A clonotype was counted as expanded or contracted only if both edgeR and NoisET called the change significant, with noise models trained on biological replicates. For edgeR calls, the cutoffs were a false discovery rate-adjusted p below 0.01 and a log2 fold-change threshold of 1. PCA with hierarchical clustering of max-normalized trajectories of the 1000 most abundant clonotypes was used as exploratory dynamics analysis. Separately sequenced CD4+ and CD8+ repertoires were used to assign a CD4 or CD8 phenotype to each responding clone. The raw public reads went through TCRdb reprocessing: fastp at Q25, MiXCR clone calling, in-frame beta chains kept. Each entry merges the rows of one CDR3 protein and shows their most common DNA and genes. TCRdb's processing, not the study's, gives the V and J calls here. A total of under 550,000 distinct CDR3 sequences appear in this sample, roughly 17% of them only once. The ten largest clones represent around a fifth of the sample.

PBMCs were isolated by Ficoll-Paque density gradient centrifugation. The rearranged chain carries TRBV7-3 and TRBJ2-2; TRBD2 matches 9 bases in the middle. The TCR sequence derives from a young man who had mild COVID-19 (a few samples of this study predate the infection). The sample titles of this study are shuffled in the database, so cell type and time point are left out; the donor was told from shared clones. Sequenced sample: PBMCs or a T cell subset sorted from them (not recorded which). This receptor carries the CDR3 CASSPAGGIDTGELFF. The sequenced DNA: TGTGCCAGCAGCCCAGCGGGGGGAATCGACACCGGGGAGCTGTTTTTT.